This section outlines one TCR beta chain sequence together with its context. Its cognate antigen is unknown. This sample is part of a study of OX40 agonist ivuxolimab in advanced cancers. The table came from immunoSEQ multiplex PCR; TCRdb's copy has only in-frame clones and leaves some out. The table records some 15,000 clones, over 75% of them present only once. Study-level results: The authors also found low normalized T-cell clonal expansion in some nonresponders. Clonal expansion was seen in CD4+ and CD8+ blood T cells by week 6 at 0.1 to 3.0 mg/kg. Those patients achieving a partial response at 0.1-3.0 mg/kg showed among the lowest clonal expansion.

V lost 0 bases and J lost 6; bases outside the gene matches: 1. This CDR3 has 14 residues. In germline, CDR1 is MNHEY, CDR2 SMNVEV (reference sequence). Specimen: CD4+ or CD8+ T cells sorted from blood, collected in a trial of the OX40 agonist ivuxolimab. This receptor was obtained from an adult with an advanced solid tumor such as melanoma, head and neck, liver or kidney cancer. This sequence joins TRBV27 and TRBJ2-1; 8 bases are a match to TRBD2. CDR3 loop: CASSLSSGINEQFF. The CDR3 bases are TGTGCCAGCAGTTTATCTAGCGGGATCAATGAGCAGTTCTTC.